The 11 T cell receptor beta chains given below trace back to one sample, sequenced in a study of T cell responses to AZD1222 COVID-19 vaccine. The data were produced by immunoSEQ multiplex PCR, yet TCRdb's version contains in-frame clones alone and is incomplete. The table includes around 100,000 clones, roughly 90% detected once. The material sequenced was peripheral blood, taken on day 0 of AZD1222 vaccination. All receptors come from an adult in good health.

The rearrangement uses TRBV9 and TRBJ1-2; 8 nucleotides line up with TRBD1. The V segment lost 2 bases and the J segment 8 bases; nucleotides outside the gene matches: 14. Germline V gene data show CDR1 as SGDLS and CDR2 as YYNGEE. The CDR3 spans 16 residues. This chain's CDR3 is CASSVAGQGALYGYTF. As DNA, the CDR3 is TGTGCCAGCAGCGTTGCGGGCCAGGGGGCCTTATACGGCTACACCTTC.

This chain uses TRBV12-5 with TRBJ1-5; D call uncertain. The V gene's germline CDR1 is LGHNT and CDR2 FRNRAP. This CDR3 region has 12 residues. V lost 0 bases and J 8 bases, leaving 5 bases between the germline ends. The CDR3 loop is CASGLVGEPQHF. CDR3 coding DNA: TGTGCTAGTGGTTTGGTAGGAGAGCCCCAGCATTTT.

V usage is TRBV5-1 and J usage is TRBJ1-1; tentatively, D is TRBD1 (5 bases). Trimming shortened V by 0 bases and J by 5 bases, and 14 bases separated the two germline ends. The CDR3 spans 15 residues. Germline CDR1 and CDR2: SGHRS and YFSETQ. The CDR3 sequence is CASSLGRQQVTEAFF. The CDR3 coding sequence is TGCGCCAGCAGCTTGGGAAGACAGCAGGTGACTGAAGCTTTCTTT. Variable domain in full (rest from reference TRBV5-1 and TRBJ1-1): KAGVTQTPRYLIKTRGQQVTLSCSPISGHRSVSWYQQTPGQGLQFLFEYFSETQRNKGNFPGRFSGRQFSNSRSEMNVSTLELGDSALYLCASSLGRQQVTEAFFGQGTRLTVV.

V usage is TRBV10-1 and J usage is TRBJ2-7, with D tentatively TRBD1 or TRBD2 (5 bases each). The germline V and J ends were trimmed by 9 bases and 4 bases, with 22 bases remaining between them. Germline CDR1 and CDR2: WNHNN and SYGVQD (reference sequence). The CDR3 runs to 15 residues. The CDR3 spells CASTWNRDDIYEQYF. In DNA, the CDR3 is TGCGCCAGTACTTGGAACCGGGACGACATTTACGAGCAGTACTTC.

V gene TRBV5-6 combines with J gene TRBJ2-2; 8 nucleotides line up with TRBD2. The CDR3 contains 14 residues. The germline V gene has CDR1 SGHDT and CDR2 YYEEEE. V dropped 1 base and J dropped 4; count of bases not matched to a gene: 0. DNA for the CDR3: TGTGCCAGCAGCTTGACTAGCGGCACCGGGGAGCTGTTTTTT. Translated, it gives CASSLTSGTGELFF.

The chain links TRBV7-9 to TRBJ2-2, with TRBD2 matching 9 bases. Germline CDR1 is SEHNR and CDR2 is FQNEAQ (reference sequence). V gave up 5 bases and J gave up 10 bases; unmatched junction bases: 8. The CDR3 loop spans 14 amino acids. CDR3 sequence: CASSGTGLALELFF. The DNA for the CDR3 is TGTGCCAGCAGCGGAACGGGACTAGCTTTGGAGCTGTTTTTT.

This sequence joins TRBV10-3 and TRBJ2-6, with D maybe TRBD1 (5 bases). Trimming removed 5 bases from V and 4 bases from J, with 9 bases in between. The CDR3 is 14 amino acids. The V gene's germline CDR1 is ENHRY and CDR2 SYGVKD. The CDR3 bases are TGTGCCATCAGTCTTGGGGCAGGGGCCAACGTCCTGACTTTC. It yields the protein CAISLGAGANVLTF.

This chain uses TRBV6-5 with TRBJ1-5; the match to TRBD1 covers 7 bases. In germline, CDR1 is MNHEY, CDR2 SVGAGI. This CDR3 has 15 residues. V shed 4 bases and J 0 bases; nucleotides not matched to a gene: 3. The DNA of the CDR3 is TGTGCCAGCAGTTTGGGACAGTATAGCAATCAGCCCCAGCATTTT. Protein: CASSLGQYSNQPQHF.

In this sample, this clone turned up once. CDR3 DNA: TGTGCCAGCAGCCAAGGCAGGACCAATCAGCCCCAGCATTTT. Translated: CASSQGRTNQPQHF. This chain links TRBV16 with TRBJ1-5; D uncertain. Trimming took 2 bases from V and 3 from J, leaving 8 bases between them. Looked up from germline, CDR1 is KGHSY and CDR2 is FQNENV. CDR3 length: 14 residues.

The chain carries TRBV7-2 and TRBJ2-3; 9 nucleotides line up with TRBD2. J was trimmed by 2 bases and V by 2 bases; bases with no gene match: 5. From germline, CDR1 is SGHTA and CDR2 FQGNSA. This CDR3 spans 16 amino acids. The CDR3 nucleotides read TGTGCCAGCAGCTTATTGCCTAGCGGGATCACAGATACGCAGTATTTT. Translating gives CASSLLPSGITDTQYF.

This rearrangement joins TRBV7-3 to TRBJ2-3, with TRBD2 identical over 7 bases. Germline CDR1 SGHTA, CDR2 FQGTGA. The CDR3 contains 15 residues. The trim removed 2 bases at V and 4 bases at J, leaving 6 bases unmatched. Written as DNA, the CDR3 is TGTGCCAGCAGCTTAGTGGGAGGGCCCTCAGATACGCAGTATTTT. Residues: CASSLVGGPSDTQYF.